This T cell receptor (beta chain) is drawn from a study of cytotoxic CD8 clonotypes in ibrutinib-treated CLL. Deletions cut 0 bases from V and 0 bases from J, with 13 bases between. CDR1 and CDR2 (germline): SGDLS, YYNGEE. The CDR3 runs to 16 residues. Target depth was 1 in 200,000 to 1 in 1 million T cells, about 10x per clonotype. The data were produced by immunoSEQ multiplex PCR, yet TCRdb's version contains in-frame clones alone and is incomplete. The table records some 300,000 clones, about 80% of them present only once. The J gene is TRBJ2-7, the V gene TRBV9, with D possibly TRBD2 on 5 matching bases. The material was PBMCs, obtained before ibrutinib treatment. The TCR originated in a human donor with chronic lymphocytic leukemia. The CDR3 sequence is CASSVEVEDFSYEQYF. The CDR3 DNA is TGTGCCAGCAGCGTAGAAGTAGAGGACTTCTCCTACGAGCAGTACTTC.